One sample yielded the 9 T cell receptor beta chains listed below, sequenced in a study of blood T cell repertoires in COVID-19. The data were produced by immunoSEQ multiplex PCR, yet TCRdb's version contains in-frame clones alone and is incomplete. The sample includes more than 300,000 clones, approximately 90% seen only once; the top ten take approximately 5%. Material for sequencing was PBMCs or T cells enriched from blood (not recorded which). These receptors all come from a woman aged 25 to 39 who had recovered from COVID-19.

The V call is TRBV18, the J call TRBJ1-1; D is unclear. V lost 3 bases and J 0 bases, leaving 8 bases between the germline ends. This CDR3 is built from 14 residues. Germline CDR1 KGHSH, CDR2 LQKENI. This chain's CDR3 is CASSPFFLNTEAFF. The CDR3 coding sequence is TGTGCCAGCTCACCTTTCTTTTTGAACACTGAAGCTTTCTTT.

The chain is built from TRBV3-1 (or the pseudogene TRBV3-2) and TRBJ1-2; a weak D match, TRBD1 (5 bases). V lost 1 base and J 8 bases, leaving 17 bases between the germline ends. Germline-derived CDR1 and CDR2 are LGHDT and YNNKEL (reference sequence). This CDR3 contains 15 residues. CDR3 sequence reads: CASSQAGTGRMGYTF. The CDR3 DNA is TGTGCCAGCAGCCAAGCCGGTACAGGCCGAATGGGCTACACCTTC.

CDR3 DNA sequence: TGTGCCAGTAGAGGGACAGGCTATAATTCACCCCTCCACTTT. It translates to CASRGTGYNSPLHF. The rearrangement joins TRBV19 to TRBJ1-6; 8 nucleotides agree with TRBD1. Germline V lookup: CDR1 LNHDA, CDR2 SQIVND (reference sequence). The CDR3 length is 14 residues. Germline trimming cut 6 bases from V and 3 bases from J; bases unmatched to any gene: 1.

The V gene is TRBV9, the J gene TRBJ2-1; 7 bases line up with TRBD1. Germline V gene data show CDR1 as SGDLS and CDR2 as YYNGEE. Losses at the gene ends were 4 bases for V and 0 bases for J; bases not matched to a gene: 4. This CDR3 region has 15 residues. The CDR3 sequence: CASSNQGDSYNEQFF. CDR3 sequence (DNA): TGTGCCAGCAGCAACCAGGGGGACTCCTACAATGAGCAGTTCTTC.

The V gene is TRBV6-4, the J gene TRBJ1-1; TRBD1 is a possible D gene (6 bases). The CDR3 covers 13 residues. Between the trimmed V and J ends, which lost 7 bases and 4 bases, there was a span of 13 bases. Germline V gene lookup returns CDR1 MRHNA and CDR2 SNTAGT. CDR3 sequence: CASNTKGGTEAFF. CDR3 bases: TGTGCCAGCAACACAAAAGGGGGCACTGAAGCTTTCTTT.

V usage is TRBV4-1 and J usage is TRBJ1-3; TRBD1 matches at 8 bases. The germline CDR1 and CDR2 sequences are MGHRA and YSYEKL. The CDR3 sequence is 16 residues long. The junction had 7 bases not matched to a gene; V was cut back by 1 base and J by 5 bases. CDR3 amino acids: CASSQGGQVGRNTIYF. The DNA for the CDR3 is TGCGCCAGCAGCCAAGGGGGACAGGTGGGGAGAAACACCATATATTTT.

The gene calls are TRBV30 and TRBJ2-3, with 7 positions matching TRBD1. The V gene's germline CDR1 is GTSNPN and CDR2 SVGIG (reference sequence). The CDR3 is 13 amino acids. J was trimmed by 6 bases and V by 2 bases; bases with no gene match: 5. The CDR3 reads CAWSYRQGDTQYF. The CDR3, as DNA: TGTGCCTGGAGTTACAGACAGGGTGATACGCAGTATTTT.

J is TRBJ2-1 and V is TRBV7-9, with 13 bases lining up with TRBD2. This CDR3 has 19 amino acids. The V gene's germline CDR1 is SEHNR and CDR2 FQNEAQ (reference sequence). Losses at the gene ends were 6 bases for V and 9 bases for J; bases not matched to a gene: 20. CDR3 residues: CASSLGQTAGLAGEREQFF. DNA of the CDR3: TGTGCCAGCAGTCTAGGACAGACTGCCGGACTAGCGGGGGAACGTGAGCAGTTCTTC.

The chain uses TRBV20-1 and TRBJ1-5, with D possibly being TRBD1 (6 bases). Trimming removed 3 bases from V and 7 bases from J, with 13 bases in between. Germline V gene data show CDR1 as DFQATT and CDR2 as SNEGSKA (reference sequence). The CDR3 runs 13 residues. CDR3 protein: CSASRDTTQPQHF. The CDR3 nucleotides read TGCAGTGCTAGTCGGGACACGACACAGCCCCAGCATTTT.